The entry below gives a single T cell receptor beta chain sequence along with its context. The antigen is undetermined. The data were obtained in a study of beta chain features in type 1 diabetes. Study-level background: Some 99 million sorted cells were examined across all samples. Study-level results: The study found moderately but significantly shorter TCRB CDR3s in all four CD4+ subsets of Type 1 diabetes patients. Whether TCRB rearrangement is influenced by HLA type was left unresolved in this analysis.

Sequenced material consisted of expressed TCRB transcripts (all of the isolated RNA was reverse transcribed). Data came from immunoSEQ multiplex PCR; TCRdb stores just in-frame clones and leaves some out. The profile covers under 850,000 clones, with roughly an eighth appearing a single time and less than 0.025% taken by the ten largest. V was pared by 0 bases and J by 2 bases, with 10 bases between. This CDR3 has 15 amino acids. Germline-derived CDR1 and CDR2 are MGHRA and YSYEKL. The chain links TRBV4-1 to TRBJ1-2; TRBD1 is a possible D gene (5 bases). What was sequenced was naive CD4+ T cells from blood. The receptor was derived from a man younger than 35 with type 1 diabetes. The CDR3 nucleotides are TGCGCCAGCAGCCAAGAAGGGGCGGGAAACTATGGCTACACCTTC. The encoded protein is CASSQEGAGNYGYTF.